A selection of T cell receptor beta chains follows, all from one sample in a study of blood T cell repertoires in COVID-19. Here immunoSEQ multiplex PCR was the method, and the copy in TCRdb shows in-frame clones only, minus some. Of around 140,000 clones listed, 65% to 85% are singletons. The source material was peripheral blood. The receptors originated from a young man with COVID-19, enrolled during active disease. Both conserved end residues are part of each CDR3. The D gene is left open where the match is weak. Clone size appears in some rows only: once, few, many, or a class for an expanded clone.

-	TRBV10-3	-	TRBJ1-4	CAISANGEKLFF	TGTGCCATCAGTGCTAACGGGGAAAAACTGTTTTTT
-	TRBV5-1	-	TRBJ2-1	CASSPNTGRSYNEQFF	TGCGCCAGCAGCCCCAACACAGGGAGATCCTACAATGAGCAGTTCTTC
many	TRBV6-4	TRBD2	TRBJ2-3	CASSDVAGGTDTQYF	TGTGCCAGCAGTGACGTAGCGGGCGGCACAGATACGCAGTATTTT
-	TRBV6-5	-	TRBJ1-3	CASSYDPAFGNTIYF	TGTGCCAGCAGTTATGATCCCGCGTTTGGAAACACCATATATTTT
-	TRBV6-6	TRBD1	TRBJ2-7	CASSPGPPGQGDGTVSYEQYF	TGTGCCAGCAGCCCCGGCCCTCCGGGACAGGGGGACGGGACGGTCTCCTACGAGCAGTACTTC
few	TRBV6-2/TRBV6-3	TRBD2	TRBJ2-1	CASSFSKSGTSGRNEQFF	TGTGCCAGCAGTTTCTCTAAGTCCGGGACTAGCGGGAGGAATGAGCAGTTCTTC
-	TRBV5-1	TRBD1	TRBJ2-1	CASRKDRVRNEQFF	TGCGCCAGCAGGAAGGACAGGGTAAGGAATGAGCAGTTCTTC
-	TRBV27	-	TRBJ1-3	CASSNIGAGNTIYF	TGTGCCAGCAGTAACATAGGGGCTGGAAACACCATATATTTT
-	TRBV6-6	-	TRBJ2-4	CASTYGQPNIQYF	TGTGCCAGCACCTATGGGCAGCCAAACATTCAGTACTTC
few	TRBV30	-	TRBJ1-1	CAWSGAWSSEAFF	TGTGCCTGGAGTGGAGCCTGGTCATCTGAAGCTTTCTTT
few	TRBV7-2	-	TRBJ1-3	CASSFQGGNTIYF	TGTGCCAGCAGCTTCCAGGGGGGAAACACCATATATTTT
few	TRBV7-3	TRBD1	TRBJ1-3	CASSLKDRGSSGNTIYF	TGTGCCAGCAGCTTAAAGGACAGGGGGAGCTCTGGAAACACCATATATTTT
-	TRBV10-3	TRBD1	TRBJ1-4	CAISESGTGVNEKLFF	TGTGCCATCAGTGAGTCCGGGACAGGGGTAAATGAAAAACTGTTTTTT
few	TRBV5-5	TRBD1	TRBJ2-7	CASSPYGQGDPYEQYF	TGTGCCAGCAGCCCGTACGGACAGGGGGACCCCTACGAGCAGTACTTC
-	TRBV5-1	TRBD1	TRBJ2-7	CASSSGTGSPYEQYF	TGCGCCAGCAGCTCGGGGACAGGATCCCCCTACGAGCAGTACTTC
-	TRBV5-1	-	TRBJ2-1	CASSPGLGSYNEQFF	TGCGCCAGCAGCCCGGGACTGGGATCCTACAATGAGCAGTTCTTC
-	TRBV19	TRBD1	TRBJ2-3	CASSRGTGYRDWSVDTQYF	TGTGCCAGTAGCCGTGGGACAGGATACCGGGACTGGTCGGTAGATACGCAGTATTTT
-	TRBV2	TRBD2	TRBJ2-1	CASSGQTSGIRHEQFF	TGTGCCAGCAGTGGCCAGACTAGCGGGATTCGGCATGAGCAGTTCTTC
-	TRBV29-1	TRBD1	TRBJ1-6	CSVRTGGNSPLHF	TGCAGCGTCCGGACAGGGGGTAATTCACCCCTCCACTTT
-	TRBV7-9	-	TRBJ2-7	CASSNSGAFDEQYF	TGTGCCAGCAGCAACTCAGGGGCCTTCGACGAGCAGTACTTC
-	TRBV11-2	TRBD1	TRBJ2-5	CASSPRTGAGKETQYF	TGTGCCAGCAGCCCTAGGACAGGGGCGGGTAAAGAGACCCAGTACTTC
-	TRBV6-4	TRBD2	TRBJ2-1	CASSSIAGGNYNEQFF	TGTGCCAGCAGTTCCATAGCGGGAGGGAATTACAATGAGCAGTTCTTC
-	TRBV5-4	TRBD2	TRBJ2-1	CASSLDQREGAEQFF	TGTGCCAGCAGCTTGGATCAGCGGGAGGGTGCTGAGCAGTTCTTC
-	TRBV12-3/TRBV12-4	-	TRBJ1-1	CASSLNFDTEAFF	TGTGCCAGCAGTTTAAATTTCGACACTGAAGCTTTCTTT